The sequence of this T cell receptor (beta chain) was determined in a study of blood T cell repertoires in COVID-19. Deletions cut 5 bases from V and 4 bases from J, with 13 bases between. This CDR3 spans 14 amino acids. Germline V gives CDR1 SGHNT, CDR2 YENEEA. As originally analysed: Estimated nucleated cell counts came from reference gene primer amplification. The protocol was immunoSEQ multiplex PCR, while the TCRdb copy is restricted to in-frame clones and leaves out a portion. For V, J and clone size, that table is used; D and trimming come from the DNA. The profile covers 100,000 to 150,000 clones, with about 90% appearing a single time and roughly 2.5% taken by the ten largest.

The clonotype was recovered from a middle-aged man with active COVID-19. V gene TRBV11-3 combines with J gene TRBJ2-3; D is unclear. The specimen was peripheral blood. The CDR3 nucleotides read TGTGCCAGCAGCCCTTACGGGTCGGCAGATACGCAGTATTTT. Residues: CASSPYGSADTQYF.